The table lists the clone carrying this TCR beta chain with a count of one. TCRdb keeps only in-frame clones here, not all; method: immunoSEQ multiplex PCR. The sample consists of approximately 70,000 clones, around nine tenths of them appearing once. Those enrolled in Seattle joined during active infection and were followed longitudinally afterward. This specimen comes from a study of blood T cell repertoires in COVID-19. Looking at the study overall: Sources were T cells, B-cell-depleted T cells, or PBMCs; the material itself was cDNA or gDNA.

The CDR3 runs 13 residues. Germline lookup yields CDR1 LNHNV and CDR2 YYDKDF (reference sequence). Trimming pared 5 bases from V and 4 bases from J, leaving 12 bases between. The clonotype originates from a woman aged 45 to 65 with COVID-19, enrolled during active disease. This chain joins TRBV15 and TRBJ2-7; TRBD1 might be the D (7 bases). Sequencing was carried out using peripheral blood. The CDR3 loop reads CATSAGQLYEQYF. The CDR3 region has the DNA TGTGCCACCAGCGCGGGACAGCTATACGAGCAGTACTTC.